Listed below are T cell receptor beta chains from one sample, sequenced in a study of OX40 agonist ivuxolimab in advanced cancers. The repertoire was sequenced with immunoSEQ multiplex PCR; TCRdb's copy has only in-frame clones and lacks some. This sample has about 50,000 clones, with 82% found just once. Here the sequenced sample was CD4+ or CD8+ T cells sorted from blood, taken in a trial of the OX40 agonist ivuxolimab. These receptors were obtained from an adult with an advanced solid tumor such as melanoma, head and neck, liver or kidney cancer. Both conserved end residues are part of each CDR3. The order of the fields is V gene, D gene, J gene, clone size, CDR3 DNA, CDR3 protein. The D gene is left open where the match is weak. For some rows the clone size is stated as once, few or many, or as a class when expanded; others skip it.

>TRBV30|-|TRBJ2-3|-
TGTGCCTGGACGGAAGGGGGTACTAGCACAGATACGCAGTATTTT
CAWTEGGTSTDTQYF
>TRBV19|-|TRBJ2-1|-
TGTGCCAGTAGTACTCGCACGGACTACAATGAGCAGTTCTTC
CASSTRTDYNEQFF
>TRBV6-1|-|TRBJ2-3|-
TGTGCCAGCAGTGAAGGGACTACGATCACAGATACGCAGTATTTT
CASSEGTTITDTQYF
>TRBV4-2|-|TRBJ2-7|few
TGTGCCAGCAGCCAAGTAGGGACAACCTACGAGCAGTACTTC
CASSQVGTTYEQYF
>TRBV7-2|-|TRBJ1-6|-
TGTGCCAGCAGCTTACGTACAGGACTTTATAATTCACCCCTCCACTTT
CASSLRTGLYNSPLHF
>TRBV6-6|-|TRBJ1-5|-
TGTGCCAGCAGACCGACAGGATCCAATCAGCCCCAGCATTTT
CASRPTGSNQPQHF
>TRBV19|TRBD2|TRBJ2-5|once
TGTGCCAGTAGTACCCCGCGACTAGCGGCAGGAGAGACCCAGTACTTC
CASSTPRLAAGETQYF
>TRBV11-1|-|TRBJ2-5|-
TGTGCCAGCAGCCGGGAGCGGTCCCCCGAGACCCAGTACTTC
CASSRERSPETQYF
>TRBV2|-|TRBJ2-3|-
TGTGCCAGCAGTGAAGACAAAGCGTCAGATACGCAGTATTTT
CASSEDKASDTQYF
>TRBV5-5|TRBD1|TRBJ1-1|-
TGTGCCAGCAGCCCCCGGACAGGAGGGAACACTGAAGCTTTCTTT
CASSPRTGGNTEAFF
>TRBV19|TRBD1|TRBJ2-1|-
TGTGCCAGTAGTATCCTTAGACAGGGAAATGAGCAGTTCTTC
CASSILRQGNEQFF
>TRBV10-2|TRBD2|TRBJ2-7|-
TGCGCCACCAGTAGCGGGAGGTTCGCCGAGCAGTACTTC
CATSSGRFAEQYF
>TRBV18|-|TRBJ2-5|-
TGTGCCAGCTCACGTGGGGGGATCATAGAGACCCAGTACTTC
CASSRGGIIETQYF
>TRBV11-3|-|TRBJ2-3|-
TGTGCCAGCAGCTCAGGGGAGTATACTAGCACAGATACGCAGTATTTT
CASSSGEYTSTDTQYF
>TRBV5-4|-|TRBJ1-2|-
TGTGCCAGCAGGGCCGCGGCCATCCTGGGGGGCTACACCTTC
CASRAAAILGGYTF
>TRBV7-9|TRBD1|TRBJ2-6|-
TGTGCCAGCAGCACTCGGGACAGGGGGCTCTCTGGGGCCAACGTCCTGACTTTC
CASSTRDRGLSGANVLTF
>TRBV6-1|TRBD1|TRBJ2-1|-
TGTGCCAGCCGCCCGGGACAGGATTACAATGAGCAGTTCTTC
CASRPGQDYNEQFF
>TRBV11-2|TRBD2|TRBJ2-2|few
TGTGCCAGCAGCTCCGCCTTTACCCTAGCGGGGACTTACACCGGGGAGCTGTTTTTT
CASSSAFTLAGTYTGELFF
>TRBV6-5|-|TRBJ1-6|-
TGTGCCAGCAAAACGGACAGAAATAATTCACCCCTCCACTTT
CASKTDRNNSPLHF
>TRBV28|-|TRBJ1-1|-
TGTGCCAGCAGTTTACACAGATCGAACACTGAAGCTTTCTTT
CASSLHRSNTEAFF
>TRBV25-1|-|TRBJ2-5|-
TGTGCCAGCAGTTCTCCTCCGACAGGTGCCGTTGTGACCCAGTACTTC
CASSSPPTGAVVTQYF
>TRBV29-1|TRBD1|TRBJ1-5|-
TGCAGCGTGGTAGGGACAGGGGGTCAGCCCCAGCATTTT
CSVVGTGGQPQHF
>TRBV18|-|TRBJ1-1|-
TGTGCCAGCTCACCACCGGTCAGGGACAACACTGAAGCTTTCTTT
CASSPPVRDNTEAFF
>TRBV4-3|-|TRBJ1-3|-
TGCGCCAGCAGCCAAGATGGAAGGGGCTCGGGCGGAAACACCATATATTTT
CASSQDGRGSGGNTIYF
>TRBV7-9|TRBD1|TRBJ1-1|-
TGTGCCAGCTTAGTCGATGGACAGGGACAAGCTTTCTTT
CASLVDGQGQAFF